This passage covers 18 T cell receptor beta chains from one sample sequenced in a study of cytomegalovirus exposure and HLA in healthy donors. PCR was performed using 60 Vbeta and 13 Jbeta primers. The protocol was immunoSEQ multiplex PCR, while the TCRdb copy is restricted to in-frame clones and leaves out a portion. The sample has under 250,000 clones, about 72% seen once. Sequencing was performed on PBMCs. These receptors originate from a male donor in good health and CMV-seronegative.

The genes are TRBV7-9 and TRBJ2-2, with 8 bases lining up with TRBD1. With 5 bases clipped from V and 7 bases from J, the junction kept 9 bases outside the gene matches. Germline values: CDR1 SEHNR, CDR2 FQNEAQ (reference sequence). CDR3 length: 15 residues. The CDR3 DNA is TGTGCCAGCAGCGCTCGACAGGGGAAGGGCGGGGAGCTGTTTTTT. This sequence encodes CASSARQGKGGELFF.

The chain uses TRBV9 and TRBJ2-1, with 7 bases that match TRBD2. Germline V gives CDR1 SGDLS, CDR2 YYNGEE. The V and J ends lost 6 bases and 7 bases, in that order; junction bases with no gene match: 13. This CDR3 contains 15 residues. This chain's CDR3 is CASKDEGGPRNEQFF. The CDR3, as DNA: TGTGCCAGCAAAGACGAGGGAGGGCCGCGGAATGAGCAGTTCTTC. The whole variable domain, filled in from reference TRBV9 and TRBJ2-1, reads DSGVTQTPKHLITATGQRVTLRCSPRSGDLSVYWYQQSLDQGLQFLIQYYNGEERAKGNILERFSAQQFPDLHSELNLSSLELGDSALYFCASKDEGGPRNEQFFGPGTRLTVL.

This clone was seen only once. The chain combines TRBV5-4 with TRBJ2-2; TRBD2 agrees at 8 bases. The CDR3 is 14 amino acids. In germline, CDR1 is SGHNT, CDR2 YYREEE (reference sequence). With V trimmed by 4 bases and J by 6 bases, 5 bases remained unmatched. In DNA form, the CDR3 reads TGTGCCAGCAGCCCGCGGGAGGTTTCCGGGGAGCTGTTTTTT. Translation: CASSPREVSGELFF.

The CDR3, as DNA: TGTGCCAGCAGCGTACTAGCGGGAGGGCCTTACGAAAGAGATACGCAGTATTTT. It yields the protein CASSVLAGGPYERDTQYF. The chain is built from TRBV9 and TRBJ2-3, with 12 bases fitting TRBD2. Germline assignment: CDR1 SGDLS and CDR2 YYNGEE. Trimming took 1 base from V and 5 from J; bases not matched to a gene: 11. This CDR3 is 18 amino acids long.

This rearrangement joins TRBV2 to TRBJ2-7, with D unresolved. The CDR3 totals 15 residues. Germline lookup yields CDR1 SNHLY and CDR2 FYNNEI. V dropped 4 bases and J dropped 2 bases, with 15 bases sitting between them. CDR3 sequence (DNA): TGTGCCAGCAGTGTAATCGTACCGAGTACCTACGAGCAGTACTTC. Encoded protein: CASSVIVPSTYEQYF.

The V gene is TRBV18, the J gene TRBJ2-1, with TRBD2 matching 12 bases. V lost 3 bases to trimming and J lost 4 bases; unmatched junction nucleotides: 1. This CDR3 region has 15 residues. The V gene's germline CDR1 is KGHSH and CDR2 LQKENI. CDR3 loop: CASSPLAGGYNEQFF. CDR3 coding DNA: TGTGCCAGCTCACCGCTAGCGGGAGGGTACAATGAGCAGTTCTTC.

Comment on this clone: Other DNA sequences in this specimen translate into the identical CDR3. This chain links TRBV7-9 with TRBJ2-5; 12 bases fit TRBD1. Trimming cost V 1 base and J 2 bases; bases outside gene matches: 2. The CDR3 is made up of 16 amino acids. CDR1 and CDR2 from the germline V gene are SEHNR and FQNEAQ (reference sequence). CDR3 amino acids: CASSLGDRGLQETQYF. CDR3 sequence (DNA): TGTGCCAGCAGCTTAGGGGACAGGGGGCTGCAAGAGACCCAGTACTTC.

This clone came up once. The chain recombines TRBV5-1 with TRBJ1-2; TRBD1 agrees at 7 bases. The CDR3 covers 15 residues. From germline, CDR1 is SGHRS and CDR2 YFSETQ. With 0 bases clipped from V and 5 bases from J, the junction kept 7 bases outside the gene matches. CDR3 sequence: CASSLEGTAQYGYTF. CDR3 bases: TGCGCCAGCAGCTTGGAGGGGACAGCCCAGTATGGCTACACCTTC.

This clone was detected once. The chain links TRBV19 to TRBJ1-5; TRBD1 agrees at 7 bases. V trimming: 6 bases; J trimming: 0 bases; junction bases outside the gene matches: 11. The CDR3 contains 17 residues. CDR1 LNHDA and CDR2 SQIVND come from the germline V gene (reference sequence). The CDR3 loop reads CASSPRTGPYSNQPQHF. The CDR3 nucleotides read TGTGCCAGTAGCCCCCGGACAGGACCGTATAGCAATCAGCCCCAGCATTTT.

Comment on this clone: Its ends do not fully match the called genes, so a read error is possible. CDR3 DNA sequence: TGTTCCAGCAGCTACGGACAGAGAGTACCCTATGGCTACACCTTC. Translation gives CSSSYGQRVPYGYTF. The chain carries TRBV7-9 and TRBJ1-2; TRBD1 might be the D (6 bases). The CDR3 covers 15 residues. Germline V gives CDR1 SEHNR, CDR2 FQNEAQ (reference sequence).

This rearrangement joins TRBV27 to TRBJ2-1; no clear D gene. The CDR3 sequence is 13 residues long. Germline assignment: CDR1 MNHEY and CDR2 SMNVEV (reference sequence). V lost 3 bases, J lost 3 bases, and 6 bases lay in between. The CDR3 DNA sequence: TGTGCCAGCAGTTTGTTCGGCTACAATGAGCAGTTCTTC. Its protein product is CASSLFGYNEQFF.

The rearrangement uses TRBV10-2 and TRBJ1-5, with D unresolved. The CDR3 runs 17 residues. V was shortened by 10 bases and J by 0 bases, with 22 bases between the two germline ends. The germline CDR1 and CDR2 sequences are WSHSY and SAAADI. The CDR3 here is CANDHAGEVYSNQPQHF. The DNA for the CDR3 is TGCGCCAACGACCACGCGGGAGAGGTGTATAGCAATCAGCCCCAGCATTTT.

This chain joins TRBV9 and TRBJ2-1, with D possibly being TRBD2 (5 bases). Trimming removed 2 bases from V and 9 bases from J, with 18 bases in between. CDR1 is SGDLS, CDR2 YYNGEE, per germline. The CDR3 consists of 15 residues. The chain's CDR3 is CASSVGNTISSEQFF. The DNA of the CDR3 is TGTGCCAGCAGCGTCGGGAATACAATATCTAGTGAGCAGTTCTTC.

V is TRBV13 and J is TRBJ2-7; D call uncertain. The ends were cut back, 5 bases at V and 5 bases at J, with 10 bases in the middle. This CDR3 has 12 residues. CDR1 is PRHDT, CDR2 FYEKMQ, per germline (reference sequence). The CDR3 DNA reads TGTGCCAGCAGCCGAAGACTTGACGAGCAGTACTTC. Protein: CASSRRLDEQYF.

The genes are TRBV19 and TRBJ2-3, with 10 bases fitting TRBD2. The CDR3 loop spans 16 amino acids. The trim removed 7 bases at V and 2 bases at J, leaving 9 bases unmatched. Germline CDR1 LNHDA, CDR2 SQIVND (reference sequence). DNA of the CDR3: TGTGCCAGTACCGACCGGACTAGCGGAAACACAGATACGCAGTATTTT. It is translated as CASTDRTSGNTDTQYF. The complete variable domain, with remaining parts taken from reference TRBV19 and TRBJ2-3, reads DGGITQSPKYLFRKEGQNVTLSCEQNLNHDAMYWYRQDPGQGLRLIYYSQIVNDFQKGDIAEGYSVSREKKESFPLTVTSAQKNPTAFYLCASTDRTSGNTDTQYFGPGTRLTVL.

The chain carries TRBV28 and TRBJ1-5; D is ambiguous. Germline assignment: CDR1 MDHEN and CDR2 SYDVKM. This CDR3 contains 14 residues. V gave up 3 bases and J gave up 7 bases, with 13 bases separating them. CDR3 amino acids: CASSFNQVGQPQHF. CDR3 nucleotides: TGTGCCAGCAGTTTTAACCAGGTCGGACAGCCCCAGCATTTT.

The J gene is TRBJ2-7, the V gene TRBV5-1; a possible D gene is TRBD1 (6 bases). The V end lost 0 bases, the J end lost 5 bases, and 9 bases lay between the germline ends. The length of the CDR3 is 13 residues. Germline V gives CDR1 SGHRS, CDR2 YFSETQ. Here the CDR3 DNA reads TGCGCCAGCAGCTTGGGAGGACAGAACGAGCAGTACTTC. It translates to CASSLGGQNEQYF.

The chain has TRBV19 and TRBJ1-1, with D uncertain. The CDR3 loop spans 13 amino acids. The germline gives CDR1 LNHDA, CDR2 SQIVND (reference sequence). Deletions cut 3 bases from V and 1 base from J, with 6 bases between. CDR3 loop: CASSIGWNTEAFF. The CDR3 DNA follows: TGTGCCAGTAGTATCGGGTGGAACACTGAAGCTTTCTTT.